This paragraph reports one T cell receptor (beta chain). The record originates from a study of blood T cell repertoires in COVID-19. Whole-study context: The samples span acute and convalescent COVID-19 from the United States, Italy and Spain. Nucleic acid was either cDNA or gDNA, and it came from T cells, B-cell-depleted T cells, or PBMCs.

Per the original data handling: Using reference gene primer amplification, nucleated cell counts were estimated. TCRdb's table, derived via immunoSEQ multiplex PCR, lists solely in-frame clones and lacks some. For V, J and clone size, that table is used; D and trimming come from the DNA. This table has about 200,000 clones, about 86% appearing once. There are 15 residues in the CDR3. CDR1 SGHTA and CDR2 FQGNSA come from the germline V gene. The V gene lost 3 bases and the J gene lost 2 bases, with 13 bases spanning the gap. The sequence came from a woman aged 45-59 years with acute or convalescent COVID-19. V and J are TRBV7-2 and TRBJ2-5; no definite D call. Source material: peripheral blood. CDR3 DNA: TGTGCCAGCAGCTTGCTCCAGATACCGCAAGAGACCCAGTACTTC. It yields the protein CASSLLQIPQETQYF.